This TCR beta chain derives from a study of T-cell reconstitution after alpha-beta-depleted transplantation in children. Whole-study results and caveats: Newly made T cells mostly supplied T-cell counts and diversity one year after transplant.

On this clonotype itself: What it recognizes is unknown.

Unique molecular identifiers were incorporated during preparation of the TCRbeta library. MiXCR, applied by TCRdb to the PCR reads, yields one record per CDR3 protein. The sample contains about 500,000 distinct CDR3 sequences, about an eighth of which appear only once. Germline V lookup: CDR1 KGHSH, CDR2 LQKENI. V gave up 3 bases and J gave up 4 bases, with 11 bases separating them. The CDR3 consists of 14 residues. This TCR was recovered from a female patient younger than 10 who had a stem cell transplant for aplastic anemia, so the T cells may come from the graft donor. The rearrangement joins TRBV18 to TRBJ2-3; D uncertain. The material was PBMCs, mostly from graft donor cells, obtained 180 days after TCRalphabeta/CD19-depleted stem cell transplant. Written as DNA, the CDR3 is TGTGCCAGCTCACCCTCATCGCCATCAGATACGCAGTATTTT. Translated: CASSPSSPSDTQYF.